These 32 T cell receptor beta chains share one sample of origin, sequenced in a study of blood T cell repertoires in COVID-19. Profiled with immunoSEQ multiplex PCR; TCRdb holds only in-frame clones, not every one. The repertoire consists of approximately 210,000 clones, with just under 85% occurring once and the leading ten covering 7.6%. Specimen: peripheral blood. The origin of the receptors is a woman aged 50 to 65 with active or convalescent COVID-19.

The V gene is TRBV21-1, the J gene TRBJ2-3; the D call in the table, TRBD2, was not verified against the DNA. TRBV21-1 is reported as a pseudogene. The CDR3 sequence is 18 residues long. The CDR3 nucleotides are TGTGCCAGCAGCGAGCAGGGGGGACTAGCGGGGAGCACAGATACGCAGTATTTT. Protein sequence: CASSEQGGLAGSTDTQYF.

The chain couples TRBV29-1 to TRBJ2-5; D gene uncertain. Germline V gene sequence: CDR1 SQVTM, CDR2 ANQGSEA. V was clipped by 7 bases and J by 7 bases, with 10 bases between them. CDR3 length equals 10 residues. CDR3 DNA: TGCAGCGCGAGCCGCGGGACCCAGTACTTC. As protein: CSASRGTQYF.

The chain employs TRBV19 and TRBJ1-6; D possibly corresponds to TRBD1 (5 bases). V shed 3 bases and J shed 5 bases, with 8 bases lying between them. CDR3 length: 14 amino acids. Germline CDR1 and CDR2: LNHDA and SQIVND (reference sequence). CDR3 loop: CASSIGGNNSPLHF. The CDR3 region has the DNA TGTGCCAGTAGTATCGGGGGGAATAATTCACCCCTCCACTTT.

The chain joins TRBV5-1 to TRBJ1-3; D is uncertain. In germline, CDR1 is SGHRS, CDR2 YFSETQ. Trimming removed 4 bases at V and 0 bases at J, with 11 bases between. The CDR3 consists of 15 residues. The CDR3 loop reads CASSPWAVSGNTIYF. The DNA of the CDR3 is TGCGCCAGCAGCCCCTGGGCAGTCTCTGGAAACACCATATATTTT.

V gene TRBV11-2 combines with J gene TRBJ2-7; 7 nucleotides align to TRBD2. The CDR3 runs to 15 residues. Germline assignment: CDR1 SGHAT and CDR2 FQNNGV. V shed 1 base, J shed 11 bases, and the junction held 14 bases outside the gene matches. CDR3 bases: TGTGCCAGCAGCTTAGGTCCGGGGTCAGGACGGGGGGAGTACTTC. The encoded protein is CASSLGPGSGRGEYF.

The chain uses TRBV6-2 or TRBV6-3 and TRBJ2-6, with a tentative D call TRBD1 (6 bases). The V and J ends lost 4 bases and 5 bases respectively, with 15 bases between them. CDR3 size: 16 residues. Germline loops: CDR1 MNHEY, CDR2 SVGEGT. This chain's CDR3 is CASSSSGQRRANVLTF. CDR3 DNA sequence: TGTGCCAGCAGTTCTTCCGGACAGCGACGGGCCAACGTCCTGACTTTC.

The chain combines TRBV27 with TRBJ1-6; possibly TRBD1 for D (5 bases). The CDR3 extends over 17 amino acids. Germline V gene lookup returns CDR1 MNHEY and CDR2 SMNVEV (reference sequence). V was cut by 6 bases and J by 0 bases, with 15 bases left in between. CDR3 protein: CASRVGRLSSYNSPLHF. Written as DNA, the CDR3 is TGTGCCAGCAGGGTGGGGCGCCTGAGCTCCTATAATTCACCCCTCCACTTT.

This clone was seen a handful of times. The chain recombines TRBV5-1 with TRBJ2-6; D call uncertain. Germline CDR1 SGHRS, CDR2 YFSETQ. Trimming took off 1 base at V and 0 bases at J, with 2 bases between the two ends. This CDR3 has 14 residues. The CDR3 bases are TGCGCCAGCAGCTTGCACTCTGGGGCCAACGTCCTGACTTTC. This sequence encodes CASSLHSGANVLTF.

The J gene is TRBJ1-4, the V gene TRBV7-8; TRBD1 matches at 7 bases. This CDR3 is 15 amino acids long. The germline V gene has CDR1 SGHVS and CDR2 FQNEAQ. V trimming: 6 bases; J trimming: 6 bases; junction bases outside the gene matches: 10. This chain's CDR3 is CASSSRQGSYEKLFF. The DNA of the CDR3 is TGTGCCAGCAGTAGCAGACAGGGTTCGTATGAAAAACTGTTTTTT.

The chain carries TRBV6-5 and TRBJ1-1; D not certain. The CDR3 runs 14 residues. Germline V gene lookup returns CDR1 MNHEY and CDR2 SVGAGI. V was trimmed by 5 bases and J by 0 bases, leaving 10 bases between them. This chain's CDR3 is CASSTGVMNTEAFF. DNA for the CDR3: TGTGCCAGCAGTACGGGTGTCATGAACACTGAAGCTTTCTTT.

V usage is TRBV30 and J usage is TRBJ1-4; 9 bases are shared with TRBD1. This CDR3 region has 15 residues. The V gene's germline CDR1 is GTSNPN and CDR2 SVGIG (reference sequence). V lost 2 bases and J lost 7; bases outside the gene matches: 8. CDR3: CAWSLGDRESEKLFF. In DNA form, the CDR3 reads TGTGCCTGGAGTCTAGGGGACAGGGAATCTGAAAAACTGTTTTTT.

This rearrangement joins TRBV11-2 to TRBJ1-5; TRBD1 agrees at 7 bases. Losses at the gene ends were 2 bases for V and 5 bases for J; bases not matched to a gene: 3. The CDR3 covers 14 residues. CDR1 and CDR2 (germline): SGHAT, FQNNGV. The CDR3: CASSLNRGYQPQHF. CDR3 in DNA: TGTGCCAGCAGCTTAAACAGGGGATATCAGCCCCAGCATTTT.

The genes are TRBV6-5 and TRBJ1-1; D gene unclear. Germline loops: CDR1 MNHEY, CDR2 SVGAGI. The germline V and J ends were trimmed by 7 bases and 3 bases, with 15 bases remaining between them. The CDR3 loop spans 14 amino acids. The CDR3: CASNRPMQYTEAFF. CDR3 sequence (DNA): TGTGCCAGCAACAGACCTATGCAGTACACTGAAGCTTTCTTT.

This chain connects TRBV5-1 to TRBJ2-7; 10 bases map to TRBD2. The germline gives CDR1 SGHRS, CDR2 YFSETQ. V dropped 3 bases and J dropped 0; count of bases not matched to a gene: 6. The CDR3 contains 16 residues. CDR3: CASSSLPSGSSYEQYF. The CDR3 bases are TGCGCCAGCAGCTCCCTTCCTAGCGGGAGCTCCTACGAGCAGTACTTC.

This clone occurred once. The CDR3 spells CASSLRGLQTGELFF. CDR3 sequence (DNA): TGTGCCAGCAGCTTACGAGGTCTGCAAACCGGGGAGCTGTTTTTT. The rearrangement uses TRBV7-2 and TRBJ2-2; D unclear. The length of the CDR3 is 15 residues. The germline V gene encodes CDR1 SGHTA and CDR2 FQGNSA. Trimming pared 2 bases from V and 5 bases from J, leaving 12 bases between.

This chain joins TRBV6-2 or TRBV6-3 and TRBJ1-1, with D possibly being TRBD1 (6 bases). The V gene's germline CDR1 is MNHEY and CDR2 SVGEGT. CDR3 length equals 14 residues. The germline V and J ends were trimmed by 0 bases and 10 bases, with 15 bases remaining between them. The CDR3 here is CASSYSQGKGRAFF. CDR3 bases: TGTGCCAGCAGTTACTCGCAGGGGAAGGGGAGAGCTTTCTTT.

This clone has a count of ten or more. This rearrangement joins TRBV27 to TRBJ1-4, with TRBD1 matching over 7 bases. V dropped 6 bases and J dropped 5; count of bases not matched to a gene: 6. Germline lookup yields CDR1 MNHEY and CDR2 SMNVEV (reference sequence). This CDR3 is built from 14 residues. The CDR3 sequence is CASSSDRRNEKLFF. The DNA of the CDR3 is TGTGCCAGCAGCTCGGACAGGAGGAATGAAAAACTGTTTTTT.

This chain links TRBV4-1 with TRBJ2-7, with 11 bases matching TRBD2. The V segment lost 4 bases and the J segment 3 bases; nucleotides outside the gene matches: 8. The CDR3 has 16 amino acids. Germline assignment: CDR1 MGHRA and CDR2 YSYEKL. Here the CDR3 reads CASSLSGTSGYYEQYF. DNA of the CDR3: TGCGCCAGCAGCCTCTCCGGGACTAGCGGATACTACGAGCAGTACTTC.

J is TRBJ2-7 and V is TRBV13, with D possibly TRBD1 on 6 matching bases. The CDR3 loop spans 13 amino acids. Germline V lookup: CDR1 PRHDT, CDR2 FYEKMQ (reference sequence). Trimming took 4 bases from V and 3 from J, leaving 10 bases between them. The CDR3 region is CASSSGGFYEQYV. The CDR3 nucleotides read TGTGCCAGCAGCTCTGGGGGCTTCTACGAGCAGTACGTC.

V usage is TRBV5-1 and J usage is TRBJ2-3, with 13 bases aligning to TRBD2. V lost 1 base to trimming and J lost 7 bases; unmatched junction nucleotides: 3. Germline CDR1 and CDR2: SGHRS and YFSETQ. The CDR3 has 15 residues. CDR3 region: CASSLRTSGSYTQYF. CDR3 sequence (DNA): TGCGCCAGCAGCTTGAGGACTAGCGGGAGTTATACGCAGTATTTT.

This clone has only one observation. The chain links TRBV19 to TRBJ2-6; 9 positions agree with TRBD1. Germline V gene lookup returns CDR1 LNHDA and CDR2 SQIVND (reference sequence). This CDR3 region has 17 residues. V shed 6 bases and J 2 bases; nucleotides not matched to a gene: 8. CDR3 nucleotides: TGTGCCAGTAGAACAGGGGGCACCCTAACTGGGGCCAACGTCCTGACTTTC. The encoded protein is CASRTGGTLTGANVLTF. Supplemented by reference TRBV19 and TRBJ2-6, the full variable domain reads DGGITQSPKYLFRKEGQNVTLSCEQNLNHDAMYWYRQDPGQGLRLIYYSQIVNDFQKGDIAEGYSVSREKKESFPLTVTSAQKNPTAFYLCASRTGGTLTGANVLTFGAGSRLTVL.

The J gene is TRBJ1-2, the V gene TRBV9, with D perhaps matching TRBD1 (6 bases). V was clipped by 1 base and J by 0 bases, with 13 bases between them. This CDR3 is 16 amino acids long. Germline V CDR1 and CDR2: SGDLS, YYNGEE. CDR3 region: CASSVSQGNANYGYTF. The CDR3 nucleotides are TGTGCCAGCAGCGTAAGTCAGGGGAACGCTAACTATGGCTACACCTTC.

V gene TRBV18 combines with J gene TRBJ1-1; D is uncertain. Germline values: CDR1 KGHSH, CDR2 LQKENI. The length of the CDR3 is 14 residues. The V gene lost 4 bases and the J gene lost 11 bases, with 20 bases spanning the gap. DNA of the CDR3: TGTGCCAGCTCACTACTACCTCTGGACTCTAGGGCTTTCTTT. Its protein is CASSLLPLDSRAFF.

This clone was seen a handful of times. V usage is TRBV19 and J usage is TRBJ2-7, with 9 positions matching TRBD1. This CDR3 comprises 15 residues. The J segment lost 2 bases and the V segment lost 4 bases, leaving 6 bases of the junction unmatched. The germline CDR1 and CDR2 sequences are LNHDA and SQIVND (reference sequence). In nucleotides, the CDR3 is TGTGCCAGTAGTAGGGAGGGACAGGGTACCTACGAGCAGTACTTC. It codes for CASSREGQGTYEQYF.

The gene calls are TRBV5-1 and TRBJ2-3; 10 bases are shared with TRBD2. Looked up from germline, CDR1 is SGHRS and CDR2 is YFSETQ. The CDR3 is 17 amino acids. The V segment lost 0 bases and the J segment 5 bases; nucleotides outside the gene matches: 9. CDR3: CASSLGSGGGSRDTQYF. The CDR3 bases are TGCGCCAGCAGCTTGGGGAGCGGGGGGGGCTCACGAGATACGCAGTATTTT.

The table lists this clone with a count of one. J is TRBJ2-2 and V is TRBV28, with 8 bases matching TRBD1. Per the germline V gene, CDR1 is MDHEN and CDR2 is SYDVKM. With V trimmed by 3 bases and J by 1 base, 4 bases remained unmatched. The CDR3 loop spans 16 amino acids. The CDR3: CASSFIGTGNTGELFF. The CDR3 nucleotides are TGTGCCAGCAGTTTTATAGGGACAGGGAACACCGGGGAGCTGTTTTTT.

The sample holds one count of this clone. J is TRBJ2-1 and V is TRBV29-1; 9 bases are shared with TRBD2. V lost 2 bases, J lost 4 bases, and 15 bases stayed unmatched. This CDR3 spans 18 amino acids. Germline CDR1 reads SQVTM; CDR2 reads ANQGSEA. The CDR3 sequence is CSVEFSHSGSLLYNEQFF. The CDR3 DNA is TGCAGCGTTGAATTTTCCCATAGCGGGAGTCTCCTGTACAATGAGCAGTTCTTC.

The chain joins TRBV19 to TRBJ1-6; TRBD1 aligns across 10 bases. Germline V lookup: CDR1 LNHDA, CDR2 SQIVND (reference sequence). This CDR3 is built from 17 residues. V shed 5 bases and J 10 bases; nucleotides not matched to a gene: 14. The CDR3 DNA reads TGTGCCAGTAGTCGACAGGGGGCGGCCGGGCTTGGGTCACCCCTCCACTTT. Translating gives CASSRQGAAGLGSPLHF. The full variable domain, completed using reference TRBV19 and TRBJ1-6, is DGGITQSPKYLFRKEGQNVTLSCEQNLNHDAMYWYRQDPGQGLRLIYYSQIVNDFQKGDIAEGYSVSREKKESFPLTVTSAQKNPTAFYLCASSRQGAAGLGSPLHFGNGTRLTVT.

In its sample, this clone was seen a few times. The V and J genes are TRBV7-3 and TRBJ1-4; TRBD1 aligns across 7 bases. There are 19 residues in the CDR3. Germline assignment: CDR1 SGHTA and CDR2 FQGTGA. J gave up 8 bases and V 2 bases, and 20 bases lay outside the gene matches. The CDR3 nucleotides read TGTGCCAGCAGCTTACGGCTTAGACAGGGCCCTTTAAGGGGCGAAAAACTGTTTTTT. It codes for CASSLRLRQGPLRGEKLFF.

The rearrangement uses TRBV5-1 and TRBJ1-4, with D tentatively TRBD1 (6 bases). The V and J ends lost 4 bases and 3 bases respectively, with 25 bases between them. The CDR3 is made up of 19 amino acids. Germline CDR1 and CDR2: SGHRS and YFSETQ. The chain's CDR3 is CASSRWIQPPGVANEKLFF. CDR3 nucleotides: TGCGCCAGCAGCCGTTGGATCCAACCTCCAGGGGTTGCTAATGAAAAACTGTTTTTT.

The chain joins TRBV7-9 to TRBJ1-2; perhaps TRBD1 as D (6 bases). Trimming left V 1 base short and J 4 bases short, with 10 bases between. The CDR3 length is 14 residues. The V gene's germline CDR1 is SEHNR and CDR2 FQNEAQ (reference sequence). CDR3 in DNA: TGTGCCAGCAGCTTAGTAGGACAGACCTATGGCTACACCTTC. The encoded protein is CASSLVGQTYGYTF.

The CDR3: CASSPEYPGDTQYF. The CDR3 bases are TGTGCCAGCAGCCCAGAATACCCGGGAGATACGCAGTATTTT. The chain uses TRBV9 and TRBJ2-3; D ambiguous. The V gene lost 4 bases and the J gene lost 5 bases, with 14 bases spanning the gap. Germline V gene sequence: CDR1 SGDLS, CDR2 YYNGEE. This CDR3 contains 14 residues. Full variable domain (outside the CDR3, taken from reference TRBV9 and TRBJ2-3): DSGVTQTPKHLITATGQRVTLRCSPRSGDLSVYWYQQSLDQGLQFLIQYYNGEERAKGNILERFSAQQFPDLHSELNLSSLELGDSALYFCASSPEYPGDTQYFGPGTRLTVL.